What follows describes a single T cell receptor (beta chain). Its antigen remains unknown. The source of the sample is a study of cytomegalovirus exposure and HLA in healthy donors. Study in general: In a previous analysis, some 120 million unique TCR beta sequences were found from approximately 180 million T cells.

V was trimmed by 7 bases and J by 4 bases, leaving 22 bases between them. The CDR3 is 15 amino acids. The germline V gene has CDR1 SQVTM and CDR2 ANQGSEA. The PCR had 60 Vbeta and 13 Jbeta primers. Some clones are missing from TCRdb's copy, which holds only in-frame ones; the method was immunoSEQ multiplex PCR. The table records 200,000 to 250,000 clones, 70% to 80% of them present only once. Study outcomes and limitations: Clonal expansion, a later analysis showed, was greater in HLA-associated TCR beta chains than in equally common others.

This chain connects TRBV29-1 to TRBJ1-2; tentatively, D is TRBD1 (6 bases). The clonotype originates from a woman aged 25 to 39 in good health and CMV-seronegative. What was sequenced was PBMCs. CDR3 sequence (DNA): TGCAGCGCTTACCCGACAGGTGGGGACGCCTATGGCTACACCTTC. It yields the protein CSAYPTGGDAYGYTF.